This entry lists 5 T cell receptor beta chains sequenced from one sample in a study of T cells after yellow fever vaccination. TCRdb reprocessed the 5' RACE reads via MiXCR and lists one record per CDR3 protein. In the table there are about 350,000 distinct CDR3 sequences, more than 9% of which are singletons. The source was PBMCs, collected on the day of the first yellow fever vaccination. All receptors come from a man aged 18 to 30 who received the YFV17D yellow fever vaccine.

The chain combines TRBV20-1 with TRBJ1-4, with a weak D call TRBD1 (5 bases). V lost 5 bases to trimming and J lost 6 bases, with 13 bases between them. The CDR3 runs 13 residues. Germline V gene data show CDR1 as DFQATT and CDR2 as SNEGSKA (reference sequence). The CDR3 DNA reads TGCAGTGCTCTACAGGAGACTTATGAAAAACTGTTTTTT. Protein: CSALQETYEKLFF.

The chain joins TRBV6-1 to TRBJ2-3; perhaps D is TRBD1 or TRBD2 (7 bases each). CDR1 is MNHNS, CDR2 SASEGT, per germline. V lost 9 bases and J 4 bases, leaving 23 bases between the germline ends. This CDR3 comprises 16 residues. The CDR3 sequence is CASSWGGGNLADTQYF. The CDR3, as DNA: TGTGCCAGTTCGTGGGGAGGGGGCAATTTGGCAGATACGCAGTATTTT.

CDR3 loop: CASRNEPVGLSYEQYF. CDR3 in DNA: TGTGCCAGCAGAAATGAGCCCGTCGGTTTGTCCTACGAGCAGTACTTC. This rearrangement joins TRBV7-2 to TRBJ2-7; no clear D gene. With 6 bases removed from V and 1 base from J, the gap between germline ends came to 19 bases. The CDR3 loop spans 16 amino acids. The germline V gene encodes CDR1 SGHTA and CDR2 FQGNSA.

This clonotype was seen repeatedly, ten times or more. This chain uses TRBV6-2 or TRBV6-3 with TRBJ2-2; D remains unclear. There are 14 residues in the CDR3. CDR1 and CDR2 from the germline V gene are MNHEY and SVGEGT. Trimming pared 4 bases from V and 1 base from J, leaving 7 bases between. CDR3 nucleotide sequence: TGTGCCAGCAGTTCCAGAGGGAACACCGGGGAGCTGTTTTTT. This sequence encodes CASSSRGNTGELFF.

The genes are TRBV27 and TRBJ1-1; D perhaps matches TRBD1 (5 bases). Germline CDR1 MNHEY, CDR2 SMNVEV (reference sequence). The CDR3 contains 14 residues. Deletions cut 5 bases from V and 0 bases from J, with 10 bases between. This CDR3 reads CASSIQDMNTEAFF. In nucleotides, the CDR3 is TGTGCCAGCAGTATACAGGATATGAACACTGAAGCTTTCTTT.